This paragraph covers one T cell receptor (beta chain) sequence. This CDR3 comprises 15 residues. Trimming took off 0 bases at V and 7 bases at J, with 13 bases between the two ends. Germline V gene lookup returns CDR1 SGHAT and CDR2 FQNNGV. This record belongs to a study of blood T cells in healthy people across ages. Combining a sample-barcoded 5' primer with a J-beta primer mix, a second PCR ran for 7 to 11 cycles. MiXCR was run by TCRdb on the 5' RACE reads, yielding one entry per CDR3 protein. The repertoire consists of around 800,000 distinct CDR3 sequences, with approximately 59% occurring once and the leading ten covering about 27%. Total RNA was extracted at no less than 5.5 micrograms per sample.

The sample was blood. This receptor was obtained from a man aged 25 to 40 in good health. V usage is TRBV11-2 and J usage is TRBJ1-5; D unresolved. The CDR3 here is CASSLDRGNHQPQHF. The DNA of the CDR3 is TGTGCCAGCAGCTTAGATCGTGGAAATCACCAGCCCCAGCATTTT.